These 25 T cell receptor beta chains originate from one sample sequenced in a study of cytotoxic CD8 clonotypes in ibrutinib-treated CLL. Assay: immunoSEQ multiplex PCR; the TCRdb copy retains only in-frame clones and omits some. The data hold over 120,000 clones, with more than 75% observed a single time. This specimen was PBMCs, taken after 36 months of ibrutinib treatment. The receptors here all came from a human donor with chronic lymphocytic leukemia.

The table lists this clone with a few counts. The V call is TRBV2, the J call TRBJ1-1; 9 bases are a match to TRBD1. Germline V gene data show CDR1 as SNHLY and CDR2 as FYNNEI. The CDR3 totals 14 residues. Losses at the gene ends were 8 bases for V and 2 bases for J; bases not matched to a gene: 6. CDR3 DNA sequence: TGTGCCAGCTACAGGGGGCCTCCTAACACTGAAGCTTTCTTT. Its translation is CASYRGPPNTEAFF.

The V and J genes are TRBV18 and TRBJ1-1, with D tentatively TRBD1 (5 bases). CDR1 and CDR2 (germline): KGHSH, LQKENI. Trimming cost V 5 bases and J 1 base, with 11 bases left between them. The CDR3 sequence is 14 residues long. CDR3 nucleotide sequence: TGTGCCAGCTCAGGCAGGGAGACGAACACTGAAGCTTTCTTT. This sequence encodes CASSGRETNTEAFF.

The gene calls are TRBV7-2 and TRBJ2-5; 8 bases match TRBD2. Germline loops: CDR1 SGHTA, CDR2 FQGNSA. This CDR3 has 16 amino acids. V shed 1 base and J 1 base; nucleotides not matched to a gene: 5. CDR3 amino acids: CASSLGPGGAQETQYF. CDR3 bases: TGTGCCAGCAGCTTAGGGCCCGGGGGGGCCCAAGAGACCCAGTACTTC.

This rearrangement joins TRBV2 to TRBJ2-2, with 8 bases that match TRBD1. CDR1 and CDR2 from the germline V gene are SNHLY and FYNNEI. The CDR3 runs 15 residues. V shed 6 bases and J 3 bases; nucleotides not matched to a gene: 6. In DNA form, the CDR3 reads TGTGCCAGCAGCATGGACAGGGCCCACACCGGGGAGCTGTTTTTT. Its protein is CASSMDRAHTGELFF.

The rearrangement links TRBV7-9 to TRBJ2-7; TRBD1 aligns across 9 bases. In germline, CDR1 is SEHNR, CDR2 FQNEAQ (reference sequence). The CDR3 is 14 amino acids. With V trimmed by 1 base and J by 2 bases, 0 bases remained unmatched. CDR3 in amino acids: CASSLGQGAYEQYF. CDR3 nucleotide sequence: TGTGCCAGCAGCTTAGGACAGGGGGCCTACGAGCAGTACTTC.

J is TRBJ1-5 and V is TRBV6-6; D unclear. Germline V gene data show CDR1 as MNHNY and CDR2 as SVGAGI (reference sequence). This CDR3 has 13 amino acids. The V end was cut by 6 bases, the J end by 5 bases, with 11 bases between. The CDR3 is CASREERHQPQHF. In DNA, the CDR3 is TGTGCCAGCAGGGAGGAACGGCATCAGCCCCAGCATTTT.

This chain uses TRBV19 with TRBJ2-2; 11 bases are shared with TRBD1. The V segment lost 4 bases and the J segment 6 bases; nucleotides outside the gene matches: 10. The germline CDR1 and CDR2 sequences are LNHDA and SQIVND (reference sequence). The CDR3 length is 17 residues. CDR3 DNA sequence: TGTGCCAGTAGTACAAAACCCGGGACAGGGGGGGCCGGGGAGCTGTTTTTT. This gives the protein CASSTKPGTGGAGELFF.

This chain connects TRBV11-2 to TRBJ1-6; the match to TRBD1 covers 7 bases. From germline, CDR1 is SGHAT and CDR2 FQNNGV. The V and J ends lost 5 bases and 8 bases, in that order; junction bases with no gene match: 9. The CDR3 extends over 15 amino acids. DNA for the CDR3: TGTGCCAGCAGCCCGCACAGGGGCCTCCATTCACCCCTCCACTTT. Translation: CASSPHRGLHSPLHF.

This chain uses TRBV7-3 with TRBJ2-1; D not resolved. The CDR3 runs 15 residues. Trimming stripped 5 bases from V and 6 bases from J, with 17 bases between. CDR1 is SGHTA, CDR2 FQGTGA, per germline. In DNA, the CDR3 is TGTGCCAGCAGCATCAGTGACGTATTGGCCAATGAGCAGTTCTTC. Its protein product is CASSISDVLANEQFF.

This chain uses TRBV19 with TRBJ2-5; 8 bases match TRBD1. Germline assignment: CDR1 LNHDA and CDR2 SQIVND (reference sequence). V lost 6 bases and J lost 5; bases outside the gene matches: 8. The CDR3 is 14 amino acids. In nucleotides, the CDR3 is TGTGCCAGTAGGCAAGACAGGGGTTCGGAGACCCAGTACTTC. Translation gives CASRQDRGSETQYF.

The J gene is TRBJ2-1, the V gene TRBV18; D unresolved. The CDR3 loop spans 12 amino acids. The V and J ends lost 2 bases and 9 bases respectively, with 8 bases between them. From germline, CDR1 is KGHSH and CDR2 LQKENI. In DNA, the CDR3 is TGTGCCAGCTCACCAAGGCGAGGTGAGCAGTTCTTC. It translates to CASSPRRGEQFF.

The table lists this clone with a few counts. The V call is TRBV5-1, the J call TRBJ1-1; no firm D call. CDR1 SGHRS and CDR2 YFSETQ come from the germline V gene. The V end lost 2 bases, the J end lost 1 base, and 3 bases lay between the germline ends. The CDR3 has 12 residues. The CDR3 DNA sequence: TGCGCCAGCAGCTTCCAGAACACTGAAGCTTTCTTT. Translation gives CASSFQNTEAFF.

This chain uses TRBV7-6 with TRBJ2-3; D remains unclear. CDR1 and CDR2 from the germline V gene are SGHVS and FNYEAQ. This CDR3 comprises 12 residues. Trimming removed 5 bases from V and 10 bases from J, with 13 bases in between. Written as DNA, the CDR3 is TGTGCCAGCAGCCAAAACCGTCGGGCGCAGTATTTT. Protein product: CASSQNRRAQYF.

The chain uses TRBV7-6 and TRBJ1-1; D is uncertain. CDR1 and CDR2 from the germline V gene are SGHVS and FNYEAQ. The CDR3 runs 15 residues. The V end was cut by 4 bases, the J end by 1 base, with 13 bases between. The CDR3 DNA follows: TGTGCCAGCAGCTCCTCAAGGACGGAGAACACTGAAGCTTTCTTT. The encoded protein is CASSSSRTENTEAFF.

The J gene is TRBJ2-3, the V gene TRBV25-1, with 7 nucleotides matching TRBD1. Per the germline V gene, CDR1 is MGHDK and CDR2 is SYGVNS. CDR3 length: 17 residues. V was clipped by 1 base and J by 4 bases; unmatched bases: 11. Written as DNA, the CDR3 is TGTGCCAGCAGTGAATTACCGACAGGGCCTGGGGCAGATACGCAGTATTTT. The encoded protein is CASSELPTGPGADTQYF. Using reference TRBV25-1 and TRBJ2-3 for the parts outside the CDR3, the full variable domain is EADIYQTPRYLVIGTGKKITLECSQTMGHDKMYWYQQDPGMELHLIHYSYGVNSTEKGDLSSESTVSRIRTEHFPLTLESARPSHTSQYLCASSELPTGPGADTQYFGPGTRLTVL.

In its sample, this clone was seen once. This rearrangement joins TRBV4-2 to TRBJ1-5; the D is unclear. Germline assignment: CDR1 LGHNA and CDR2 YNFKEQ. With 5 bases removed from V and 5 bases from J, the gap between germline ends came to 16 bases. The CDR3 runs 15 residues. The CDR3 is CASSTVGHEDQPQHF. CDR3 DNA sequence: TGTGCCAGCAGCACGGTCGGCCACGAGGATCAGCCCCAGCATTTT.

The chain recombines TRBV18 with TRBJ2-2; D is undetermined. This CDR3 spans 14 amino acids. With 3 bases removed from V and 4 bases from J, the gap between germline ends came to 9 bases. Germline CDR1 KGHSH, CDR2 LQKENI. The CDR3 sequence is CASSPNVLTGELFF. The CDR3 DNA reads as TGTGCCAGCTCACCCAATGTCCTCACCGGGGAGCTGTTTTTT. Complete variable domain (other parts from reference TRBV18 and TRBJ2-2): NAGVMQNPRHLVRRRGQEARLRCSPMKGHSHVYWYRQLPEEGLKFMVYLQKENIIDESGMPKERFSAEFPKEGPSILRIQQVVRGDSAAYFCASSPNVLTGELFFGEGSRLTVL.

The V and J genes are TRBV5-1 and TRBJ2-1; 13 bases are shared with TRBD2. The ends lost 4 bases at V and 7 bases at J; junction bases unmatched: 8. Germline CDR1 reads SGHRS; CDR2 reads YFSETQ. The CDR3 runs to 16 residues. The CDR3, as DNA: TGCGCCAGCAGCCCCTTTACTAGCGGGAGGGCTAATGAGCAGTTCTTC. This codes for CASSPFTSGRANEQFF.

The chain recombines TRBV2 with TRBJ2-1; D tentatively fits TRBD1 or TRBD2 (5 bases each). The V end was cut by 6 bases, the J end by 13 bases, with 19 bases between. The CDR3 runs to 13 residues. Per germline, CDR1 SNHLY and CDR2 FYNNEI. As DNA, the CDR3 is TGTGCCAGCAGCGTTCTCAGGGCGGGCGTACAGTTCTTC. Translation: CASSVLRAGVQFF.

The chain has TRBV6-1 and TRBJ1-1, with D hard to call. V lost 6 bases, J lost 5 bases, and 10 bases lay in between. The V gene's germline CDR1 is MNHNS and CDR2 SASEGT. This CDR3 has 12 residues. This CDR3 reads CASRELGTEAFF. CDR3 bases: TGTGCCAGCAGGGAGTTGGGGACTGAAGCTTTCTTT.

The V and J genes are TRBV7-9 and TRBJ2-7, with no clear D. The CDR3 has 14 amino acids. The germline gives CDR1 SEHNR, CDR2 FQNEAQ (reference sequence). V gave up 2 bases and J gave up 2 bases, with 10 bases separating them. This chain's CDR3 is CASSLLSGPYEQYF. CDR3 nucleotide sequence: TGTGCCAGCAGCTTACTGTCAGGACCCTACGAGCAGTACTTC. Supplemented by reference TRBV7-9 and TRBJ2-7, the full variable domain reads DTGVSQNPRHKITKRGQNVTFRCDPISEHNRLYWYRQTLGQGPEFLTYFQNEAQLEKSRLLSDRFSAERPKGSFSTLEIQRTEQGDSAMYLCASSLLSGPYEQYFGPGTRLTVT.

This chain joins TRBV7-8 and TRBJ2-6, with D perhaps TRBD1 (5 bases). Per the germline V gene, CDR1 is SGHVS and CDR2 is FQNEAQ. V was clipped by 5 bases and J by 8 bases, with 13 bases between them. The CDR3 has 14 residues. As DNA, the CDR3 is TGTGCCAGCAGCATAATGGCAGGGACCAACGTCCTGACTTTC. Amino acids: CASSIMAGTNVLTF. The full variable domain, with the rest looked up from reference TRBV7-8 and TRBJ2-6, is GAGVSQSPRYKVAKRGQDVALRCDPISGHVSLFWYQQALGQGPEFLTYFQNEAQLDKSGLPSDRFFAERPEGSVSTLKIQRTQQEDSAVYLCASSIMAGTNVLTFGAGSRLTVL.

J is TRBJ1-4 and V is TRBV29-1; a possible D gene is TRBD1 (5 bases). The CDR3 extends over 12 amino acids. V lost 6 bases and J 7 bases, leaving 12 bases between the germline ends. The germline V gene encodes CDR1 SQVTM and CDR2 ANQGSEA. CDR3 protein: CSVGRGFEKLFF. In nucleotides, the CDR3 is TGCAGCGTCGGGCGGGGGTTTGAAAAACTGTTTTTT. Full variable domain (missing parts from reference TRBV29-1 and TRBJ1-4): SAVISQKPSRDICQRGTSLTIQCQVDSQVTMMFWYRQQPGQSLTLIATANQGSEATYESGFVIDKFPISRPNLTFSTLTVSNMSPEDSSIYLCSVGRGFEKLFFGSGTQLSVL.

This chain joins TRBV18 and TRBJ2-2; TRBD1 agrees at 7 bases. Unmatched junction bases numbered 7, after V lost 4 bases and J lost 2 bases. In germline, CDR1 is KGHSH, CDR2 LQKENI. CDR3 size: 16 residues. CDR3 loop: CASSLLGQVNTGELFF. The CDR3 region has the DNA TGTGCCAGCTCACTCCTCGGACAGGTCAACACCGGGGAGCTGTTTTTT.

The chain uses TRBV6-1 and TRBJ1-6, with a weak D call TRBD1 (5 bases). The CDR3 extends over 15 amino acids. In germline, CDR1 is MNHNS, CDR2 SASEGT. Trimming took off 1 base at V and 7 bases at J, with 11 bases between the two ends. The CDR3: CASSEDAGWNSPLHF. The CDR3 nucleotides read TGTGCCAGCAGTGAAGACGCAGGGTGGAATTCACCCCTCCACTTT.